These 8 T cell receptor beta chains share one sample of origin, sequenced in a study of siplizumab effects on memory and regulatory T cells. Sequenced by immunoSEQ multiplex PCR; TCRdb stores in-frame clones only, minus some. The data contain 50,000 to 70,000 clones, nearly 98% of them singletons. Sequencing input: naive CD8+ T cells sorted from blood. These receptors all stem from a human donor in good health.

The chain employs TRBV7-3 and TRBJ1-1; weak D call: TRBD1 (6 bases). The germline gives CDR1 SGHTA, CDR2 FQGTGA. There are 12 residues in the CDR3. V lost 5 bases to trimming and J lost 6 bases, with 10 bases between them. The CDR3, as DNA: TGTGCCAGCAGCAACGGACAGCCTGAAGCTTTCTTT. Translating it yields CASSNGQPEAFF.

The chain employs TRBV14 and TRBJ2-7; TRBD1 agrees at 12 bases. CDR1 is SGHDN, CDR2 FVKESK, per germline. The CDR3 is 16 residues long. V lost 4 bases, J lost 1 base, and 5 bases stayed unmatched. The CDR3 nucleotides read TGTGCCAGCAGCCCAGGGACAGGGGGCGGTTCCTACGAGCAGTACTTC. Translating it yields CASSPGTGGGSYEQYF.

The J gene is TRBJ2-5, the V gene TRBV2; no firm D call. Germline V gene data show CDR1 as SNHLY and CDR2 as FYNNEI. Deletions cut 7 bases from V and 5 bases from J, with 8 bases between. CDR3 size: 11 residues. The CDR3 loop reads CASTTGETQYF. The CDR3 DNA sequence: TGTGCCAGCACCACCGGGGAGACCCAGTACTTC.

CDR3 sequence: CASSVGGDYGYTF. CDR3 DNA: TGTGCCAGCAGTGTGGGGGGGGACTATGGCTACACCTTC. The chain combines TRBV2 with TRBJ1-2; possibly TRBD1 for D (5 bases). V lost 4 bases, J lost 3 bases, and 9 bases lay in between. The V gene's germline CDR1 is SNHLY and CDR2 FYNNEI. The CDR3 loop spans 13 amino acids.

V usage is TRBV5-4 and J usage is TRBJ1-2; tentative D call: TRBD1 (6 bases). The length of the CDR3 is 14 residues. From germline, CDR1 is SGHNT and CDR2 YYREEE (reference sequence). V was shortened by 1 base and J by 4 bases, with 11 bases between the two germline ends. The CDR3: CASSLSGQIYGYTF. CDR3 bases: TGTGCCAGCAGCTTGTCCGGACAGATCTATGGCTACACCTTC. The variable domain in full, completed from reference TRBV5-4 and TRBJ1-2, reads ETGVTQSPTHLIKTRGQQVTLRCSSQSGHNTVSWYQQALGQGPQFIFQYYREEENGRGNFPPRFSGLQFPNYSSELNVNALELDDSALYLCASSLSGQIYGYTFGSGTRLTVV.

The chain links TRBV7-9 to TRBJ1-2, with no clear D. This CDR3 has 14 amino acids. Germline V gene lookup returns CDR1 SEHNR and CDR2 FQNEAQ (reference sequence). Trimming pared 5 bases from V and 4 bases from J, leaving 14 bases between. The CDR3, as DNA: TGTGCCAGCAGCCAGACCCCGGCGGGCTATGGCTACACCTTC. Its protein product is CASSQTPAGYGYTF.

V usage is TRBV5-6 and J usage is TRBJ2-1; D perhaps matches TRBD2 (5 bases). This CDR3 region has 13 residues. Per the germline V gene, CDR1 is SGHDT and CDR2 is YYEEEE. Trimming took off 0 bases at V and 9 bases at J, with 10 bases between the two ends. CDR3 protein: CASSLGTPLEQFF. CDR3 DNA sequence: TGTGCCAGCAGCTTGGGGACTCCACTTGAGCAGTTCTTC.

V and J are TRBV7-9 and TRBJ2-1, with 7 bases identical to TRBD2. J gave up 8 bases and V 4 bases, and 8 bases lay outside the gene matches. The V gene's germline CDR1 is SEHNR and CDR2 FQNEAQ (reference sequence). The CDR3 sequence is 14 residues long. CDR3 residues: CASSSGLGDDEQFF. Here the CDR3 DNA reads TGTGCCAGCAGCTCTGGACTAGGAGACGATGAGCAGTTCTTC.